The present entry profiles one T cell receptor beta chain with its context. Its antigen remains unknown. Time point of the sample: recipient sample about 28 days before transplant, after cytoreduction. Recipients were bled about 28 days pretransplant and at posttransplant days 30, 100, 180. Generated by immunoSEQ multiplex PCR, the TCRdb table keeps only in-frame clones and is missing some. The data hold over 25,000 clones, with roughly 80% observed a single time. These data originate in a study of T cell clonotyping in hematopoietic cell transplantation. Study in general: Cytoreduction preceded collection of pretransplant recipient samples. Study observations and caveats: Without cell sorting, CD4 versus CD8 contributions remain unresolved. Few recipient clonotypes overlapped donors; over 95% were de novo at given depth.

The CDR3 is 19 amino acids. Germline CDR1 reads MNHEY; CDR2 reads SMNVEV (reference sequence). Trimming took 5 bases from V and 5 from J; bases not matched to a gene: 22. The chain joins TRBV27 to TRBJ2-7, with 9 nucleotides matching TRBD1. The input for sequencing was peripheral blood mononuclear cells, taken before stem cell transplant. The sequence was collected from a woman younger than 45 with chronic myeloid leukemia. Some clones in this sample may be carry-over from other donors' samples. In nucleotides, the CDR3 is TGTGCCAGCAGTCCCCAGGGACAGGGTGGCGTTAGTAGATTGAACGAGCAGTACTTC. Protein product: CASSPQGQGGVSRLNEQYF.